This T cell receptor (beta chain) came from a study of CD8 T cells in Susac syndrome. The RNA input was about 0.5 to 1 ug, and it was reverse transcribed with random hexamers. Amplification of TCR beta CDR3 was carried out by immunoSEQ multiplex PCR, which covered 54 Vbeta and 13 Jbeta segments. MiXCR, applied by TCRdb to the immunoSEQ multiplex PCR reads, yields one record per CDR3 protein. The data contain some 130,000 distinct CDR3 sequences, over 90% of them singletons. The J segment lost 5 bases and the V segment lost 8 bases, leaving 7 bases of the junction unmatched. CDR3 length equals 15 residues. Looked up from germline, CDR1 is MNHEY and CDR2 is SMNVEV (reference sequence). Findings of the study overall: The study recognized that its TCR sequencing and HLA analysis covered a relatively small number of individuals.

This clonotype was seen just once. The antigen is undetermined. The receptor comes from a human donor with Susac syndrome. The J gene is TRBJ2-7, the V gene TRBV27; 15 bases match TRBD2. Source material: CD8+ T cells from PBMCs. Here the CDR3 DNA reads TGTGCCAGCCAGGGGACTAGCGGGAGGAACCACGAGCAGTACTTC. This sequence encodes CASQGTSGRNHEQYF.